The rows below give T cell receptor beta chains drawn from one sample of a study of cytomegalovirus exposure and HLA in healthy donors. Using immunoSEQ multiplex PCR, the repertoire was profiled, and TCRdb retains in-frame clones only, with some absent. The table has approximately 120,000 clones, less than 80% seen once. The sample consisted of PBMCs. The receptors stem from a middle-aged man in good health and CMV-seronegative. The CDR3 runs from the conserved cysteine through the conserved F or W. Fields, in order: clone size, V gene, CDR3 protein. The size of a clone is reported for some rows only, either as once, few or many, or as a class for expanded clones.

size: -
V: TRBV11-1
CDR3: CASSPPAGFQYNEQFF

size: -
V: TRBV19
CDR3: CASRTDNGDTQYF

size: -
V: TRBV19
CDR3: CASSITSGRLNEQFF

size: -
V: TRBV28
CDR3: CAIWTGNTGELFF

size: -
V: TRBV6-1
CDR3: CASSEATGANTGELFF

size: -
V: TRBV6-5
CDR3: CASRAEETQYF

size: -
V: TRBV19
CDR3: CASSIGGTGQETQYF

size: -
V: TRBV13
CDR3: CASSPGTGGDEQYF

size: -
V: TRBV5-5
CDR3: CASSLAGTGSYGYTF

size: -
V: TRBV7-3
CDR3: CASSTGGQGYTQYF

size: once
V: TRBV4-2
CDR3: CASSQAERAGGGEQFF

size: once
V: TRBV9
CDR3: CASSRDESGYTF

size: -
V: TRBV5-5
CDR3: CASSFDRTVGNSPLHF

size: -
V: TRBV6-5
CDR3: CASRTRFTEQETQYF

size: -
V: TRBV5-1
CDR3: CASSANQGRGEKLFF

size: -
V: TRBV7-8
CDR3: CASSPGGSGQPQHF

size: -
V: TRBV29-1
CDR3: CSVPGGSGWGYTF

size: -
V: TRBV5-1
CDR3: CASSPLTGNTEAFF

size: once
V: TRBV7-9
CDR3: CASRTGQGAQDTEAFF

size: -
V: TRBV28
CDR3: CASNTPGGGQEGYTF

size: -
V: TRBV28
CDR3: CASSFGQGYGYTF

size: once
V: TRBV6-5
CDR3: CASSYSPGTGGKAFF

size: -
V: TRBV7-6
CDR3: CASSSRTGSGNTIYF

size: -
V: TRBV13
CDR3: CASSLEGANYGYTF

size: -
V: TRBV10-3
CDR3: CAISGTDATEAFF

size: -
V: TRBV2
CDR3: CASSEATGAYGYTF

size: few
V: TRBV6-5
CDR3: CASSAGTAQGKLFF

size: -
V: TRBV2
CDR3: CASKMTGANTEAFF

size: -
V: TRBV2
CDR3: CASIPTGNYGYTF

size: -
V: TRBV4-2
CDR3: CASSQDKGLAGASREDTQYF

size: -
V: TRBV19
CDR3: CASTTRPAGGQGDTQYF

size: -
V: TRBV6-6
CDR3: CASSPGRKNTEAFF

size: -
V: TRBV6-5
CDR3: CASSSLRGNEQYF

size: -
V: TRBV9
CDR3: CASSATERGTEAFF

size: -
V: TRBV7-8
CDR3: CASSSPRDRAVEQYF

size: -
V: TRBV19
CDR3: CASRGGTFSNQPQHF

size: few
V: TRBV11-3
CDR3: CASSFRGVYNEQFF

size: once
V: TRBV11-2
CDR3: CASSLDPGDNYGYTF

size: -
V: TRBV6-1
CDR3: CASSGTGAVTNEKLFF

size: -
V: TRBV14
CDR3: CASSPSSGGQETQYF